The sequence of this T cell receptor (beta chain) was determined in a study of OX40 agonist ivuxolimab in advanced cancers. Study summary: Prior checkpoint blockade (anti-PD-1, anti-PD-L1 or anti-CTLA-4) was permitted; 35% to 50% had it. Two cutaneous melanoma patients and one hepatocellular carcinoma patient, three in all, had partial responses. Findings and caveats of the study: At 0.1 to 3.0 mg/kg and by week 6, clonal expansion occurred in CD4+ and CD8+ blood T cells.

V was clipped by 3 bases and J by 2 bases; unmatched bases: 7. The CDR3 has 18 amino acids. Germline V gives CDR1 MGHRA, CDR2 YSYEKL. Repertoires were generated with immunoSEQ multiplex PCR, while TCRdb's copy carries only in-frame clones and drops some. The repertoire consists of about 30,000 clones, with approximately 88% occurring once and the leading ten covering roughly 21%. A note on this clone: Its matching antigen is unknown.

The specimen comprised CD4+ or CD8+ T cells sorted from blood, sampled in a trial of the OX40 agonist ivuxolimab. The clonotype originates from an adult with an advanced solid tumor such as melanoma, head and neck, liver or kidney cancer. This chain uses TRBV4-1 with TRBJ2-3, with 14 nucleotides matching TRBD2. This chain's CDR3 is CASSHPRTSGGNTDTQYF. DNA for the CDR3: TGCGCCAGCAGCCACCCTAGGACTAGCGGGGGGAACACAGATACGCAGTATTTT.